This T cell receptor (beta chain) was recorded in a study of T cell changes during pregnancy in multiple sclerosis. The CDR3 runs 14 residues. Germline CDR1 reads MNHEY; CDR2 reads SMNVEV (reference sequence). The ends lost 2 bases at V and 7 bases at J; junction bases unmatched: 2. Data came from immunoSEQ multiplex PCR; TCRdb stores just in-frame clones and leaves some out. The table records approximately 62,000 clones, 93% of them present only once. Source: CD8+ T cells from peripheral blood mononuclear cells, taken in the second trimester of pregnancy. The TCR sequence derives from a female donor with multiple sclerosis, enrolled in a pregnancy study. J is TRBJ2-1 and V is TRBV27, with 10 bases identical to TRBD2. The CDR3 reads CASSLLAGVNEQFF. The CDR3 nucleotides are TGTGCCAGCAGTTTACTAGCGGGAGTAAATGAGCAGTTCTTC.